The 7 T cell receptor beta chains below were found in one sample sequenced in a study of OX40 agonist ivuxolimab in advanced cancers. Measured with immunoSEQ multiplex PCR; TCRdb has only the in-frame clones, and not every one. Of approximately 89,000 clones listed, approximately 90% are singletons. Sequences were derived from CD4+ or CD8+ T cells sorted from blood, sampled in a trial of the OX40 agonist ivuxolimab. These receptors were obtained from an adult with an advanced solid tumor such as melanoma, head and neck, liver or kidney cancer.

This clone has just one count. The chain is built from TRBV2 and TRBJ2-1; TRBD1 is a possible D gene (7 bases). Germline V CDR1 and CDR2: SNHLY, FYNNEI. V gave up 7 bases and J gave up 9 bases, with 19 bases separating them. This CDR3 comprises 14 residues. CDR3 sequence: CASTRFTGEAEQFF. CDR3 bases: TGTGCCAGCACCCGGTTCACAGGGGAGGCTGAGCAGTTCTTC.

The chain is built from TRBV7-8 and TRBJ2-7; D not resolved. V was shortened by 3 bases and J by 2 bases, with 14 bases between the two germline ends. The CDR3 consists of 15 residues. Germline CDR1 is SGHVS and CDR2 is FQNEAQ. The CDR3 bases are TGTGCCAGCAGCTTTTCGACTCCCCCCACCTACGAGCAGTACTTC. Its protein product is CASSFSTPPTYEQYF.

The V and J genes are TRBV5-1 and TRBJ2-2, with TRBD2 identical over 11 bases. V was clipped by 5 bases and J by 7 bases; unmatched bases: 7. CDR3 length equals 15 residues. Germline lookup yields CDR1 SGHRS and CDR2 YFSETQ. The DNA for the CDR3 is TGCGCCAGCAGTTGGACTAGCGGGCGGGACGGGGAGCTGTTTTTT. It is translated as CASSWTSGRDGELFF.

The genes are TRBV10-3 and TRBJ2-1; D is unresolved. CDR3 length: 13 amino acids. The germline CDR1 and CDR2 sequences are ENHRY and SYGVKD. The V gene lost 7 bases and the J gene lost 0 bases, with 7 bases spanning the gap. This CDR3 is CAITTDSYNEQFF. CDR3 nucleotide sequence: TGTGCCATCACGACCGACTCCTACAATGAGCAGTTCTTC.

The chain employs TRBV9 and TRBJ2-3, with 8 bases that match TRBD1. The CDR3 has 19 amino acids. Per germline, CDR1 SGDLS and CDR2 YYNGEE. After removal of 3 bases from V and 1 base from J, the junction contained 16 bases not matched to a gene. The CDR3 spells CASSARQGRLEYGTDTQYF. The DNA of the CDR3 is TGTGCCAGCAGCGCACGACAGGGGCGGTTGGAATATGGCACAGATACGCAGTATTTT.

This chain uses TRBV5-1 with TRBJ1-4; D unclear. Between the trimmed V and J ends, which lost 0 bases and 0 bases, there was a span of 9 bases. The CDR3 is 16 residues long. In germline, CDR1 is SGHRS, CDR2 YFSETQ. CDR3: CASSLDILATNEKLFF. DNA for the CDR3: TGCGCCAGCAGCTTGGACATACTAGCAACTAATGAAAAACTGTTTTTT.

CDR3 loop: CASSFDTNYGYTF. The DNA of the CDR3 is TGTGCCAGCAGTTTCGACACTAACTATGGCTACACCTTC. The rearrangement uses TRBV28 and TRBJ1-2, with D unclear. Germline V gives CDR1 MDHEN, CDR2 SYDVKM. Trimming removed 3 bases at V and 0 bases at J, with 5 bases between. This CDR3 has 13 amino acids.